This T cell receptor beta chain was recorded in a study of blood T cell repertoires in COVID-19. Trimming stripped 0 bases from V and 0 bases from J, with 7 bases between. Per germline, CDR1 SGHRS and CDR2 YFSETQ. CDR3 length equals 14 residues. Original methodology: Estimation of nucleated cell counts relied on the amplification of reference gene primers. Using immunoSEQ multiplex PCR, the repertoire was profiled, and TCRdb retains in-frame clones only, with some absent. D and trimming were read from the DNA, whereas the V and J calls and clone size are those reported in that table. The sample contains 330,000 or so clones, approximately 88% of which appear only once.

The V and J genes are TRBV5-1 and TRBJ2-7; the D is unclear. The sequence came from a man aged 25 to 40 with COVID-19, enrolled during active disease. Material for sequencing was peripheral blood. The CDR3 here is CASSLGPRSYEQYF. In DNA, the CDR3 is TGCGCCAGCAGCTTGGGTCCCCGCTCCTACGAGCAGTACTTC.